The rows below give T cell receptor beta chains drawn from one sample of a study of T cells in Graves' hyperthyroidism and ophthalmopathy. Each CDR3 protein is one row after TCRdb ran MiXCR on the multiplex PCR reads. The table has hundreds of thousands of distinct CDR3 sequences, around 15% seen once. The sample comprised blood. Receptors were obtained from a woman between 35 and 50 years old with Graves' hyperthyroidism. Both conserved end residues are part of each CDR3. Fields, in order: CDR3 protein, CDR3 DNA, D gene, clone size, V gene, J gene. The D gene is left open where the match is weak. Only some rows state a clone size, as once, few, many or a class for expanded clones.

CASSVLTGELFF,TGTGCCAGCAGTGTCTTGACCGGGGAGCTGTTTTTT,.,many,TRBV2,TRBJ2-2
CASSLAGAGVSLSYNEQFF,TGTGCCAGCAGCTTAGCAGGGGCGGGAGTATCTTTGTCCTACAATGAGCAGTTCTTC,TRBD2,few,TRBV7-6,TRBJ2-1
CATSDFVGVETQYF,TGTGCCACCAGTGATTTTGTGGGGGTAGAGACCCAGTACTTC,.,.,TRBV24-1,TRBJ2-5
CASGLAGGNTDTQYF,TGTGCCAGCGGCCTAGCGGGAGGAAACACAGATACGCAGTATTTT,TRBD2,few,TRBV7-2,TRBJ2-3
CASSQPESGAEAFF,TGTGCCAGCAGCCAACCAGAAAGCGGGGCTGAAGCTTTCTTT,.,many,TRBV3-1,TRBJ1-1
CSASTGLYGYTF,TGCAGTGCTAGTACGGGTTTGTACGGCTACACCTTC,.,.,TRBV20-1,TRBJ1-2
CASSQGMAGQYF,TGTGCCAGCAGCCAAGGTATGGCAGGGCAGTACTTC,.,many,TRBV3-1,TRBJ2-7
CASREPGATEAFF,TGCGCCAGCAGGGAACCAGGGGCTACTGAAGCTTTCTTT,.,many,TRBV10-2,TRBJ1-1
CASSLSAGNTIYF,TGTGCCAGCAGCTTAAGTGCTGGAAACACCATATATTTT,.,many,TRBV7-2,TRBJ1-3
CSASAEAKNIQYF,TGCAGTGCTAGCGCGGAGGCCAAAAACATTCAGTACTTC,.,many,TRBV20-1,TRBJ2-4
CASSQGDSSNQPQHF,TGTGCCAGCAGCCAAGGGGACAGTAGCAATCAGCCCCAGCATTTT,TRBD1,many,TRBV3-1,TRBJ1-5
CASSFGRGNYGYTF,TGTGCCAGCAGTTTCGGCAGGGGTAACTATGGCTACACCTTC,.,few,TRBV12-3/TRBV12-4,TRBJ1-2
CASGSRLAGGAGYEQYF,TGTGCTAGTGGTTCCCGACTAGCGGGAGGCGCTGGGTACGAGCAGTACTTC,TRBD2,many,TRBV12-5,TRBJ2-7
CASSFAGYNEQFF,TGTGCCAGCAGCTTCGCGGGCTACAATGAGCAGTTCTTC,.,many,TRBV7-9,TRBJ2-1
CSASTRQSSYEQYF,TGCAGTGCTAGTACGCGACAGAGCTCCTACGAGCAGTACTTC,.,many,TRBV20-1,TRBJ2-7
CASSSTGALANEQFF,TGTGCCAGCAGCTCGACAGGGGCGTTGGCCAATGAGCAGTTCTTC,TRBD1,many,TRBV7-8,TRBJ2-1
CASRQGDLFGYTEAFF,TGTGCCAGCAGACAGGGGGATTTGTTCGGCTACACTGAAGCTTTCTTT,TRBD1,.,TRBV6-1,TRBJ1-1
CASGQGALGTEAFF,TGTGCCAGTGGACAGGGGGCGCTTGGTACTGAAGCTTTCTTT,TRBD1,few,TRBV19,TRBJ1-1
CASSQDKAGGTGELFF,TGTGCCAGCAGCCAAGATAAGGCAGGGGGCACCGGGGAGCTGTTTTTT,TRBD1,.,TRBV3-1,TRBJ2-2
CASSENSGSWTDTQYF,TGTGCCAGCAGTGAAAATAGCGGGAGTTGGACAGATACGCAGTATTTT,TRBD2,many,TRBV2,TRBJ2-3
CASSFGQGNYEQYF,TGCGCCAGCAGCTTCGGACAGGGTAATTACGAGCAGTACTTC,TRBD1,many,TRBV5-1,TRBJ2-7
CASSLRIDRDQETQYF,TGTGCCAGCAGCTTGAGGATCGATAGGGACCAAGAGACCCAGTACTTC,.,many,TRBV11-2,TRBJ2-5
CAWSALRTSGRITDTQYF,TGTGCCTGGAGTGCACTAAGGACTAGCGGGAGAATAACAGATACGCAGTATTTT,TRBD2,many,TRBV30,TRBJ2-3
CASSLWAGGLAKNIQYF,TGTGCCAGCAGCTTATGGGCAGGGGGCCTGGCCAAAAACATTCAGTACTTC,TRBD1,many,TRBV7-9,TRBJ2-4
CAWSGGAPAEAFF,TGTGCCTGGAGTGGGGGGGCGCCGGCTGAAGCTTTCTTT,.,many,TRBV30,TRBJ1-1
CASSYFSMGYDINEQFF,TGTGCCAGCAGTTACTTCAGTATGGGCTATGATATCAATGAGCAGTTCTTC,.,.,TRBV6-6,TRBJ2-1
CASSARTGGERGYTF,TGTGCCAGCAGCGCACGTACAGGGGGAGAGCGGGGCTACACCTTC,TRBD1,few,TRBV7-9,TRBJ1-2
CASSANRENSPLHF,TGTGCCAGCAGCGCGAACAGGGAAAATTCACCCCTCCACTTT,.,.,TRBV9,TRBJ1-6
CASSPPGPINEQYF,TGTGCCAGCTCACCACCGGGTCCGATAAACGAGCAGTACTTC,.,many,TRBV18,TRBJ2-7
CASKELSEGPYNEQFF,TGTGCCAGCAAGGAACTTTCTGAGGGGCCCTACAATGAGCAGTTCTTC,.,many,TRBV28,TRBJ2-1
CASSDSKRGNTGELFF,TGTGCCAGCAGTGATTCTAAGCGGGGGAACACCGGGGAGCTGTTTTTT,TRBD2,few,TRBV25-1,TRBJ2-2
CATSREGTSYEQYF,TGTGCCACCAGCAGAGAGGGAACCTCCTACGAGCAGTACTTC,.,many,TRBV15,TRBJ2-7
CSARDPQASRTSGSQYF,TGCAGTGCTAGAGATCCCCAGGCCTCACGGACTAGCGGGTCCCAGTACTTC,TRBD2,many,TRBV20-1,TRBJ2-5
CASSHKGLENNEQFF,TGTGCCAGCAGCCATAAGGGACTAGAAAACAATGAGCAGTTCTTC,TRBD2,few,TRBV9,TRBJ2-1
CASSPKGLAGGETQYF,TGTGCCAGCAGTCCGAAAGGACTAGCGGGAGGAGAGACCCAGTACTTC,TRBD2,many,TRBV27,TRBJ2-5
CASSPGQLLSTDTQYF,TGTGCCAGCAGCCCTGGACAGCTCCTTAGCACAGATACGCAGTATTTT,.,many,TRBV2,TRBJ2-3
CASKEGSGGFNQPQHF,TGTGCCAGTAAAGAGGGGAGCGGAGGGTTCAATCAGCCCCAGCATTTT,.,.,TRBV19,TRBJ1-5
CASSLRQGARAFF,TGTGCCAGCAGTTTAAGGCAGGGGGCTCGAGCTTTCTTT,TRBD1,many,TRBV28,TRBJ1-1
CASSAYNEQFF,TGTGCCAGCAGTGCTTACAATGAGCAGTTCTTC,.,many,TRBV2,TRBJ2-1
CASSPGTGDTDTQYF,TGTGCCAGCAGCCCAGGGACAGGAGACACAGATACGCAGTATTTT,TRBD1,many,TRBV7-2,TRBJ2-3
CSAIGTSGRVNEQFF,TGCAGTGCTATCGGGACTAGCGGGAGGGTTAATGAGCAGTTCTTC,TRBD2,many,TRBV20-1,TRBJ2-1
CASSSTGGLHSPLHF,TGTGCCAGCAGTTCGACAGGGGGTTTGCATTCACCCCTCCACTTT,TRBD1,many,TRBV2,TRBJ1-6
CASSSEGKGMLFF,TGTGCCAGCAGCTCCGAGGGTAAAGGAATGCTGTTTTTT,.,many,TRBV5-5,TRBJ2-2
CASSLRQGSANVLTF,TGTGCCAGCAGCTTACGACAGGGAAGTGCCAACGTCCTGACTTTC,TRBD1,.,TRBV7-3,TRBJ2-6
CSARRLAGGGGNTDTQYF,TGCAGTGCTAGGAGGCTAGCGGGGGGCGGGGGGAACACAGATACGCAGTATTTT,TRBD2,many,TRBV20-1,TRBJ2-3